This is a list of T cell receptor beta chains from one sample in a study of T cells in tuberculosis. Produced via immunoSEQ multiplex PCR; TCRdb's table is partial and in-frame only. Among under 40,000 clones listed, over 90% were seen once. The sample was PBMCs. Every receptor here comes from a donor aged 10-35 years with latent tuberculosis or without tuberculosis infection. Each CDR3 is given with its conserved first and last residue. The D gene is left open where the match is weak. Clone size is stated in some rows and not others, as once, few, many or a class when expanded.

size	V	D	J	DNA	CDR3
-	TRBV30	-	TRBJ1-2	TGTGCCTGGAGTGTATTGGGGCACTATGGCTACACCTTC	CAWSVLGHYGYTF
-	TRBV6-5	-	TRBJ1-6	TGTGCCAGCAGTTTGGACAGCTCCTATAATTCACCCCTCCACTTT	CASSLDSSYNSPLHF
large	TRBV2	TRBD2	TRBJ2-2	TGTGCCAGCAGGAGGAGCGGGGGGCCGAGCACCGGGGAGCTGTTTTTT	CASRRSGGPSTGELFF
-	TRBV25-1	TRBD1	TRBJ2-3	TGTGCCAGCAGTGAATCAGCTGGACAGGGGGACACAGATACGCAGTATTTT	CASSESAGQGDTDTQYF
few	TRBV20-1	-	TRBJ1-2	TGCAGTGCTCCCGGGAATGGCTACACCTTC	CSAPGNGYTF
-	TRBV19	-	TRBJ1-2	TGTGCCAGTAGTATAGCGGAGTCCTATGGCTACACCTTC	CASSIAESYGYTF
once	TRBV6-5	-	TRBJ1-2	TGTGCCAGCAGTTCGCTGGCCTTAACATCGAACTATGGCTACACCTTC	CASSSLALTSNYGYTF
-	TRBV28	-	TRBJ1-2	TGTGCCAGCGGGGGGGACCCCCTGGGCTACACCTTC	CASGGDPLGYTF
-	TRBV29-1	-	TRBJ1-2	TGCAGCGTTGAAGGACAGCGTGGCTACACCTTC	CSVEGQRGYTF
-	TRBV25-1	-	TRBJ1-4	TGTGCCAGCAGCGGTACAGCAGCAACTAATGAAAAACTGTTTTTT	CASSGTAATNEKLFF
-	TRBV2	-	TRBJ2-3	TGTGCCAGCAGGCCACAGGGAAGCACAGATACGCAGTATTTT	CASRPQGSTDTQYF
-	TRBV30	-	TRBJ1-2	TGTGCCTGGATGGCAGTAGGCTACACCTTC	CAWMAVGYTF
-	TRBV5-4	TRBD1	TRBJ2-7	TGTGCCAGCAGCTCAGGGGGCGCCGAGTTCTACGAGCAGTACTTC	CASSSGGAEFYEQYF
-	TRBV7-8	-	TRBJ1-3	TGTGCCAGCAGCGTGGGGAGAGGGTCGAACACCATATATTTT	CASSVGRGSNTIYF
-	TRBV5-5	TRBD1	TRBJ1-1	TGTGCCAGCAGCTTGGCCACAGGGGGGCCGATTACTGAAGCTTTCTTT	CASSLATGGPITEAFF
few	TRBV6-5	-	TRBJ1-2	TGTGCCAGCGGAGGGAACTATGGCTACACCTTC	CASGGNYGYTF
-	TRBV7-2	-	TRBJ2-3	TGTGCCAGCAGCTTAAGTGGGGGGAGAGGCACAGATACGCAGTATTTT	CASSLSGGRGTDTQYF
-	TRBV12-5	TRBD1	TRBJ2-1	TGTGCTAGTGGTTGGACGGACAGGGAGCAGTTCTTC	CASGWTDREQFF
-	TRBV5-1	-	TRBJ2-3	TGCGCCAGCAGCTTAAGTGTTGCGGCAGATACGCAGTATTTT	CASSLSVAADTQYF
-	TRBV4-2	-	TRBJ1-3	TGTGCCAGCAGCCAACCAAAGGGGCCCGGCTCTGGAAACACCATATATTTT	CASSQPKGPGSGNTIYF
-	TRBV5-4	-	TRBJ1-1	TGTGCCAGCAGTCCTCCTGGAGGACAGAAGAACACTGAAGCTTTCTTT	CASSPPGGQKNTEAFF
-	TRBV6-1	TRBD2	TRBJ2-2	TGTGCCAGCAGTGTTAACGGGGGGGCCACCACCGGGGAGCTGTTTTTT	CASSVNGGATTGELFF
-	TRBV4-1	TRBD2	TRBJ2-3	TGCGCCAGCAGCGCAGGGCGGGGAGGGAGGGAGGTGACAGATACGCAGTATTTT	CASSAGRGGREVTDTQYF
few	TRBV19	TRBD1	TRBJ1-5	TGTGCCAGTAGTCCCGACAGGGGGCTGAGCAATCAGCCCCAGCATTTT	CASSPDRGLSNQPQHF
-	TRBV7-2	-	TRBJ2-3	TGTGCCAGCAGCTTGACTAGTTCAGATACGCAGTATTTT	CASSLTSSDTQYF
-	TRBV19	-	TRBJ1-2	TGTGCCAGTAGGCACACGGGTAACTATGGCTACACCTTC	CASRHTGNYGYTF
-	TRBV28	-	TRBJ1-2	TGTGCCAGCAGTTCCTTTGATTGGGGGCCCTATGGCTACACCTTC	CASSSFDWGPYGYTF
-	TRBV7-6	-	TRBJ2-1	TGTGCCAGCAGCTTTACGGATGAGCAGTTCTTC	CASSFTDEQFF
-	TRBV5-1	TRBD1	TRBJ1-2	TGCGCCAGCACCCCCCAGGGGGACGGCTATGGCTACACCTTC	CASTPQGDGYGYTF
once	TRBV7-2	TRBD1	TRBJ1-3	TGTGCCAGCAGCTCCCCTGGGACAGGGCCTGGAAACACCATATATTTT	CASSSPGTGPGNTIYF
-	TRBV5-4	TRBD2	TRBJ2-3	TGTGCCAGCAGCTTGGCCGGGGGGGCTACAGATACGCAGTATTTT	CASSLAGGATDTQYF
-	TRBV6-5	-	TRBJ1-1	TGTGCCAGCAGTTACTCCGGGGGTTACACTGAAGCTTTCTTT	CASSYSGGYTEAFF
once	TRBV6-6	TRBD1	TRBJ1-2	TGTGCCAGCAGTTCGGACAGGGGACGGACCTTC	CASSSDRGRTF
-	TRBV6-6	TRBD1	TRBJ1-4	TGTGCCAGCAGACGGACAGGGGGCACGACTAATGAAAAACTGTTTTTT	CASRRTGGTTNEKLFF
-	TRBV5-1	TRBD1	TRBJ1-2	TGCGCCAGCAGCTTGACTCTAGGACAGGGGACGGATGGCTACACCTTC	CASSLTLGQGTDGYTF
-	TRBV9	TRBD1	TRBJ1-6	TGTGCCAGCAGCCTGCGGACAGGGACTAGCGAGACCCTCCACTTT	CASSLRTGTSETLHF
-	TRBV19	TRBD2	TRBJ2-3	TGTGCCAGTAGACGCCAAATCCCCCGGGGGGATACAGATACGCAGTATTTT	CASRRQIPRGDTDTQYF